These 32 T cell receptor beta chains originate from one sample sequenced in a study of TIL therapy for anti-PD-1-resistant metastatic lung cancer. The libraries were made with immunoSEQ v3. Only in-frame clones appear in the TCRdb table, and some are missing; sequencing was by immunoSEQ multiplex PCR. The table includes 45,000 to 60,000 clones, about two thirds detected once. Sample time point: pre-treatment sample, taken before nivolumab and TIL therapy. The tumor samples were excised metastases, mostly pleural nodules or supraclavicular lymph nodes. Sequencing used tumor tissue, obtained at baseline. The receptors come from a person aged 25-85 years with non-small cell lung cancer.

Sample share makes this clone medium-sized (0.01 to 0.1%). A read error may account for a junction end that differs from germline. In DNA form, the CDR3 reads TGTGCCTGGGGAGATCTCGCCCAAGTCTTC. It yields the protein CAWGDLAQVF. The chain employs TRBV30 and TRBJ2-1; D remains ambiguous. The CDR3 sequence is 10 residues long. Germline assignment: CDR1 GTSNPN and CDR2 SVGIG (reference sequence).

This clone was seen a handful of times. The V call is TRBV2, the J call TRBJ1-2; 8 positions match TRBD1. The germline V gene encodes CDR1 SNHLY and CDR2 FYNNEI. V was pared by 6 bases and J by 6 bases, with 6 bases of the junction left unmatched. The CDR3 has 13 residues. CDR3 sequence (DNA): TGTGCCAGCAGGGACAGGGAAGGAGATGGCTACACCTTC. As protein: CASRDREGDGYTF.

J is TRBJ2-1 and V is TRBV28, with D possibly matching TRBD2 (5 bases). The CDR3 consists of 15 residues. Germline values: CDR1 MDHEN, CDR2 SYDVKM. Between the trimmed V and J ends, which lost 3 bases and 7 bases, there was a span of 16 bases. CDR3 region: CASSFLRGRRNEQFF. Written as DNA, the CDR3 is TGTGCCAGCAGTTTCCTTCGGGGTAGAAGAAATGAGCAGTTCTTC.

The chain recombines TRBV27 with TRBJ2-7, with D unclear. From germline, CDR1 is MNHEY and CDR2 SMNVEV (reference sequence). V lost 7 bases and J lost 4, with 17 bases in between. The CDR3 is made up of 14 amino acids. CDR3 in DNA: TGTGCCAGCACTCCTAGTAGCCGTACTTACGAGCAGTACTTC. Amino acid sequence: CASTPSSRTYEQYF.

This clone occurred a few times. The rearrangement links TRBV30 to TRBJ1-5; possibly TRBD1 for D (6 bases). This CDR3 has 13 amino acids. Trimming took 3 bases from V and 7 from J, leaving 13 bases between them. The germline V gene has CDR1 GTSNPN and CDR2 SVGIG (reference sequence). The chain's CDR3 is CAWRAGDGQPQHF. As DNA, the CDR3 is TGTGCCTGGAGAGCAGGGGACGGGCAGCCCCAGCATTTT.

This clone was observed a handful of times. This rearrangement joins TRBV6-5 to TRBJ1-1, with D perhaps TRBD1 (5 bases). V was pared by 5 bases and J by 1 base, with 8 bases between. The CDR3 runs to 13 residues. Germline values: CDR1 MNHEY, CDR2 SVGAGI. The CDR3 loop is CASSGAANTEAFF. In nucleotides, the CDR3 is TGTGCCAGCAGTGGGGCGGCGAACACTGAAGCTTTCTTT.

This clone is medium-sized by share. This sample includes further DNA sequences coding for the same CDR3. The chain employs TRBV19 and TRBJ1-1; D is ambiguous. The V gene lost 5 bases and the J gene lost 1 base, with 5 bases spanning the gap. Germline V gene sequence: CDR1 LNHDA, CDR2 SQIVND (reference sequence). This CDR3 comprises 12 residues. The CDR3 protein is CASSLQNTEAFF. CDR3 bases: TGTGCCAGTAGTCTTCAGAACACTGAAGCTTTCTTT.

In this sample, this clone turned up a few times. The chain recombines TRBV27 with TRBJ1-4, with D unclear. The germline gives CDR1 MNHEY, CDR2 SMNVEV (reference sequence). The V and J ends lost 5 bases and 4 bases respectively, with 14 bases between them. The CDR3 has 15 amino acids. CDR3 in DNA: TGTGCCAGCAGTCCTCCGGACGTACGTAATGAAAAACTGTTTTTT. Protein product: CASSPPDVRNEKLFF.

V is TRBV27 and J is TRBJ1-2, with D possibly being TRBD1 (5 bases). Germline CDR1 reads MNHEY; CDR2 reads SMNVEV (reference sequence). This CDR3 spans 12 amino acids. V was clipped by 8 bases and J by 5 bases, with 12 bases between them. CDR3 sequence reads: CASGQWGYGYTF. For the CDR3, the DNA is TGTGCCAGCGGTCAATGGGGGTATGGCTACACCTTC.

The chain joins TRBV7-2 to TRBJ2-7; D is possibly TRBD2 (5 bases). The CDR3 is 14 residues long. The ends were cut back, 2 bases at V and 3 bases at J, with 11 bases in the middle. CDR1 SGHTA and CDR2 FQGNSA come from the germline V gene. The CDR3 nucleotides read TGTGCCAGCAGCTTATTGCTCGGGATCTACGAGCAGTACTTC. Protein sequence: CASSLLLGIYEQYF.

This sequence joins TRBV10-1 and TRBJ2-1; 7 nucleotides align to TRBD2. The CDR3 totals 16 residues. The ends lost 6 bases at V and 10 bases at J; junction bases unmatched: 18. CDR1 is WNHNN, CDR2 SYGVQD, per germline (reference sequence). Here the CDR3 reads CASSVTAPGLPMEQFF. The CDR3 DNA reads as TGCGCCAGCAGCGTTACCGCACCGGGACTACCGATGGAGCAGTTCTTC.

The J gene is TRBJ2-7, the V gene TRBV10-1; D not resolved. CDR1 and CDR2 (germline): WNHNN, SYGVQD (reference sequence). The V end was cut by 5 bases, the J end by 1 base, with 9 bases between. The CDR3 runs to 13 residues. DNA of the CDR3: TGCGCCAGCAGTTCCGACTGGTCCTACGAGCAGTACTTC. This encodes CASSSDWSYEQYF.

The rearrangement uses TRBV29-1 and TRBJ2-1; 11 bases are shared with TRBD2. After removal of 5 bases from V and 4 bases from J, the junction contained 13 bases not matched to a gene. The CDR3 sequence is 17 residues long. Germline V gene data show CDR1 as SQVTM and CDR2 as ANQGSEA. In DNA form, the CDR3 reads TGCAGCGTTTCGGGACTAGCGGCCCGACGCCTGTACAATGAGCAGTTCTTC. Its protein is CSVSGLAARRLYNEQFF.

A few counts support this clone. The chain couples TRBV11-2 to TRBJ2-1, with TRBD2 identical over 10 bases. CDR3 size: 14 residues. With 4 bases clipped from V and 8 bases from J, the junction kept 5 bases outside the gene matches. In germline, CDR1 is SGHAT, CDR2 FQNNGV. The CDR3 protein is CASSSAGGFDEQFF. The CDR3 DNA reads as TGTGCCAGCAGCTCAGCGGGAGGGTTCGATGAGCAGTTCTTC.

The V call is TRBV28, the J call TRBJ1-5; 12 bases map to TRBD1. Germline CDR1 and CDR2: MDHEN and SYDVKM. This CDR3 is built from 15 residues. After removal of 5 bases from V and 7 bases from J, the junction contained 6 bases not matched to a gene. The chain's CDR3 is CASSPGDRGRQPQHF. CDR3 nucleotide sequence: TGTGCCAGCAGTCCGGGGGACAGGGGGCGCCAGCCCCAGCATTTT.

The CDR3 loop is CASSLVGGSSYNEQFF. The CDR3 DNA reads as TGTGCCAGCAGCTTAGTTGGGGGTAGCTCCTACAATGAGCAGTTCTTC. The rearrangement joins TRBV7-9 to TRBJ2-1; D possibly uses TRBD1 or TRBD2 (5 bases each). Deletions cut 1 base from V and 0 bases from J, with 10 bases between. The CDR3 runs 16 residues. Germline V gene data show CDR1 as SEHNR and CDR2 as FQNEAQ (reference sequence). The entire variable domain, with the rest obtained from reference TRBV7-9 and TRBJ2-1, is as follows: DTGVSQNPRHKITKRGQNVTFRCDPISEHNRLYWYRQTLGQGPEFLTYFQNEAQLEKSRLLSDRFSAERPKGSFSTLEIQRTEQGDSAMYLCASSLVGGSSYNEQFFGPGTRLTVL.

This clone was recorded many times. V is TRBV30 and J is TRBJ2-7, with 7 bases matching TRBD2. The CDR3 loop spans 15 amino acids. V was pared by 3 bases and J by 4 bases, with 12 bases of the junction left unmatched. Germline V gene sequence: CDR1 GTSNPN, CDR2 SVGIG (reference sequence). As DNA, the CDR3 is TGTGCCTGGAGCGAACCACGACGGGGGGAGTACGAGCAGTACTTC. This translates into CAWSEPRRGEYEQYF.

This chain uses TRBV30 with TRBJ1-3; D possibly corresponds to TRBD1 (5 bases). CDR1 is GTSNPN and CDR2 is SVGIG in the germline V gene (reference sequence). The V end lost 0 bases, the J end lost 2 bases, and 14 bases lay between the germline ends. The CDR3 totals 16 residues. In DNA, the CDR3 is TGTGCCTGGAGTGTACTGAGGGAGGGGACTGGAAACACCATATATTTT. Its translation: CAWSVLREGTGNTIYF.

The chain has TRBV19 and TRBJ1-1; no clear D gene. The CDR3 contains 15 residues. Between the trimmed V and J ends, which lost 3 bases and 0 bases, there was a span of 11 bases. CDR1 and CDR2 from the germline V gene are LNHDA and SQIVND (reference sequence). In DNA, the CDR3 is TGTGCCAGTAGTATGATCTTAGGGATGAACACTGAAGCTTTCTTT. As protein: CASSMILGMNTEAFF.

The chain carries TRBV19 and TRBJ1-5; D may be TRBD1 (5 bases). V dropped 3 bases and J dropped 4 bases, with 10 bases sitting between them. This CDR3 has 14 amino acids. The germline V gene encodes CDR1 LNHDA and CDR2 SQIVND (reference sequence). CDR3 protein: CASSIPGWNQPQHF. Here the CDR3 DNA reads TGTGCCAGTAGTATCCCAGGGTGGAATCAGCCCCAGCATTTT. Supplemented by reference TRBV19 and TRBJ1-5, the full variable domain reads DGGITQSPKYLFRKEGQNVTLSCEQNLNHDAMYWYRQDPGQGLRLIYYSQIVNDFQKGDIAEGYSVSREKKESFPLTVTSAQKNPTAFYLCASSIPGWNQPQHFGDGTRLSIL.

This clone was detected once. V and J are TRBV7-2 and TRBJ2-2, with no clear D. V was cut by 5 bases and J by 2 bases, with 12 bases left in between. The CDR3 contains 15 residues. The germline CDR1 and CDR2 sequences are SGHTA and FQGNSA. The CDR3 region has the DNA TGTGCCAGCAGCCGTTCGGCTTCAAACACCGGGGAGCTGTTTTTT. This codes for CASSRSASNTGELFF.

This chain links TRBV6-5 with TRBJ2-3; TRBD1 is a possible D gene (5 bases). V lost 6 bases and J lost 8, with 15 bases in between. Germline loops: CDR1 MNHEY, CDR2 SVGAGI. The CDR3 is 13 amino acids. For the CDR3, the DNA is TGTGCCAGCAGCTCAGGGCTAATTGGTACGCAGTATTTT. This codes for CASSSGLIGTQYF.

This clone has only a few counts. The chain couples TRBV5-4 to TRBJ2-5; D perhaps matches TRBD1 (6 bases). The CDR3 is made up of 15 amino acids. The V and J ends lost 0 bases and 0 bases respectively, with 9 bases between them. CDR1 and CDR2 (germline): SGHNT, YYREEE (reference sequence). CDR3 protein: CASSLDQGHQETQYF. CDR3 nucleotides: TGTGCCAGCAGCTTGGATCAGGGGCACCAAGAGACCCAGTACTTC.

This clone appeared a single time. The chain couples TRBV20-1 to TRBJ2-5; no clear D gene. Between the trimmed V and J ends, which lost 4 bases and 2 bases, there was a span of 5 bases. This CDR3 contains 11 residues. Germline V gene lookup returns CDR1 DFQATT and CDR2 SNEGSKA (reference sequence). DNA of the CDR3: TGCAGTGCTACCCTTCAAGAGACCCAGTACTTC. Its protein is CSATLQETQYF.

This chain links TRBV10-3 with TRBJ2-3, with a tentative D call TRBD2 (6 bases). Trimming left V 0 bases short and J 4 bases short, with 8 bases between. Per the germline V gene, CDR1 is ENHRY and CDR2 is SYGVKD. The CDR3 extends over 14 amino acids. The CDR3 bases are TGTGCCATCAGTGAGTCGGAGGGGTCAGATACGCAGTATTTT. It translates to CAISESEGSDTQYF.

This rearrangement joins TRBV16 to TRBJ2-7; no firm D call. Germline CDR1 KGHSY, CDR2 FQNENV. The length of the CDR3 is 16 residues. V shed 5 bases and J shed 0 bases, with 17 bases lying between them. The CDR3 sequence is CASSYPDRQSSYEQYF. CDR3 coding DNA: TGTGCCAGCAGCTACCCCGACCGGCAGAGCTCCTACGAGCAGTACTTC.

This clone has ten or more counts. This chain links TRBV13 with TRBJ1-2; D is ambiguous. V shed 0 bases and J shed 10 bases, with 15 bases lying between them. Germline-derived CDR1 and CDR2 are PRHDT and FYEKMQ (reference sequence). The CDR3 is 14 amino acids. CDR3 amino acids: CASSLGGNPLYYTF. The DNA of the CDR3 is TGTGCCAGCAGCTTAGGCGGGAACCCTCTATACTACACCTTC.

This clone was seen a single time. The chain joins TRBV5-1 to TRBJ2-7; 7 bases map to TRBD1. Germline CDR1 and CDR2: SGHRS and YFSETQ. The CDR3 consists of 14 residues. V dropped 7 bases and J dropped 1; count of bases not matched to a gene: 8. For the CDR3, the DNA is TGCGCCAGCCGACGTCCGGGACAGTCCTACGAGCAGTACTTC. This codes for CASRRPGQSYEQYF.

The V gene is TRBV6-5, the J gene TRBJ1-4, with a tentative D call TRBD1 (5 bases). V lost 2 bases to trimming and J lost 1 base, with 5 bases between them. The CDR3 extends over 14 amino acids. The germline V gene encodes CDR1 MNHEY and CDR2 SVGAGI. The CDR3 sequence: CASSYGGTNEKLFF. CDR3 nucleotide sequence: TGTGCCAGCAGTTACGGGGGAACTAATGAAAAACTGTTTTTT.

V usage is TRBV2 and J usage is TRBJ2-5, with TRBD1 matching over 8 bases. The CDR3 sequence is 13 residues long. The V and J ends lost 6 bases and 7 bases, in that order; junction bases with no gene match: 7. In germline, CDR1 is SNHLY, CDR2 FYNNEI. The DNA of the CDR3 is TGTGCCAGCAGGCCGACAGGGGCCTGGACCCAGTACTTC. It translates to CASRPTGAWTQYF.

This chain links TRBV19 with TRBJ1-6; the D gene is possibly TRBD1 (5 bases). V was clipped by 7 bases and J by 3 bases, with 13 bases between them. The CDR3 is 15 residues long. Per the germline V gene, CDR1 is LNHDA and CDR2 is SQIVND (reference sequence). The DNA of the CDR3 is TGTGCCAGTACCCCAGGGACCATCTATAATTCACCCCTCCACTTT. This gives the protein CASTPGTIYNSPLHF.

This chain links TRBV28 with TRBJ2-1; D is perhaps TRBD2 (6 bases). Between the trimmed V and J ends, which lost 2 bases and 2 bases, there was a span of 7 bases. Germline CDR1 reads MDHEN; CDR2 reads SYDVKM. The CDR3 sequence is 14 residues long. CDR3 protein: CASSLAGPYNEQFF. The DNA for the CDR3 is TGTGCCAGCAGTTTAGCGGGGCCCTACAATGAGCAGTTCTTC.